The 6 T cell receptor beta chains in this list originate from one sample, sequenced in a study of cytomegalovirus exposure and HLA in healthy donors. The study ran its PCR with 60 Vbeta and 13 Jbeta primers. This table comes from immunoSEQ multiplex PCR, and its TCRdb copy is limited to in-frame clones, with some not included. Counted here are around 140,000 clones, around 84% occurring once; the ten biggest clones make up less than 3%. The sequenced sample consisted of PBMCs. All receptors come from a middle-aged man in good health and CMV-seronegative.

This chain links TRBV4-1 with TRBJ2-7, with TRBD2 identical over 10 bases. Germline V gives CDR1 MGHRA, CDR2 YSYEKL. This CDR3 is built from 18 residues. With 0 bases clipped from V and 2 bases from J, the junction kept 10 bases outside the gene matches. The CDR3 loop reads CASSQDSSGRAPPYEQYF. CDR3 coding DNA: TGCGCCAGCAGCCAAGATTCGAGCGGGAGGGCCCCACCCTACGAGCAGTACTTC.

The V call is TRBV27, the J call TRBJ1-2; possible D gene TRBD1, 6 bases. Deletions cut 4 bases from V and 7 bases from J, with 10 bases between. The CDR3 totals 12 residues. Germline CDR1 and CDR2: MNHEY and SMNVEV (reference sequence). CDR3 in DNA: TGTGCCAGCAGTTCTACAGGGACTGGCTACACCTTC. It codes for CASSSTGTGYTF.

V usage is TRBV19 and J usage is TRBJ2-3; 7 bases map to TRBD1. Trimming at V came to 10 bases and at J to 2 bases, leaving 9 bases not matched to a gene. Germline V gene lookup returns CDR1 LNHDA and CDR2 SQIVND (reference sequence). The CDR3 contains 14 residues. Here the CDR3 reads CATRDRTNTDTQYF. In DNA, the CDR3 is TGTGCCACGAGGGACAGAACGAACACAGATACGCAGTATTTT.

The chain has TRBV4-1 and TRBJ2-1; TRBD1 might be the D (6 bases). Germline V gene sequence: CDR1 MGHRA, CDR2 YSYEKL. Deletions cut 4 bases from V and 7 bases from J, with 8 bases between. The CDR3 runs to 12 residues. In DNA, the CDR3 is TGCGCCAGCAGCCCCCAGGGGAATGAGCAGTTCTTC. This encodes CASSPQGNEQFF.

The CDR3 reads CASSPPDREDTQYF. The CDR3, as DNA: TGTGCCAGTAGTCCCCCGGACAGGGAAGATACGCAGTATTTT. The rearrangement links TRBV19 to TRBJ2-3; 8 nucleotides align to TRBD1. Germline V CDR1 and CDR2: LNHDA, SQIVND (reference sequence). With 5 bases clipped from V and 5 bases from J, the junction kept 6 bases outside the gene matches. The CDR3 extends over 14 amino acids.

This sequence joins TRBV20-1 and TRBJ2-5; D not certain. CDR3 length equals 11 residues. The germline V gene has CDR1 DFQATT and CDR2 SNEGSKA (reference sequence). V lost 6 bases and J lost 5, with 10 bases in between. In nucleotides, the CDR3 is TGCAGTGCGTCGGAGACTGAGACCCAGTACTTC. It is translated as CSASETETQYF.